What follows is one T cell receptor beta chain and its context. The antigen is undetermined. The data were taken from a study of CXCR3-negative and CXCR3-positive naive CD8 T cells. Study background: Each library held about 1.5 +/- 0.3 million TRB reads, around 140 million in total. Study observations and caveats: TRB CDR3s were more hydrophobic in CXCR3-positive than in CXCR3-negative naive cells.

Naive CD8+ T cells carried a CD45RO-CCR7+CD27+CD95- phenotype. CDR3 length: 13 residues. Germline-derived CDR1 and CDR2 are SGDLS and YYNGEE. UMI-labeled TRB cDNA libraries were prepared by 5' RACE. TCRdb reworked the 5' RACE reads into one entry per CDR3 protein, no DNA. This sample's table has 5,800 or so distinct CDR3 sequences. The source is a human donor in good health. Some clones in this sample may be carry-over from other donors' samples. The V and J genes are TRBV9 and TRBJ1-2. Input material: naive CXCR3+ CD8+ T cells from blood. Noted subset: CD45RO-CCR7+CD27+CD95- naive CD8+ T cells expressing CXCR3 (TNR3+). The CDR3 sequence: CASSVASLNGYTF.